The next 17 T cell receptor beta chains were all read from a single sample in a study of T-cell memory formation after mild COVID-19. TCRdb redid the calling of the 5' RACE reads with MiXCR, one entry per CDR3 protein. The table has approximately 180,000 distinct CDR3 sequences, about a sixth seen once. What was sequenced was PBMCs or a T cell subset sorted from them (not recorded which). The receptors stem from an adult woman who had mild COVID-19 (a few samples of this study predate the infection). Cell type and time point are not known.

This clonotype was observed a handful of times. As DNA, the CDR3 is TGTGCCAGCAGTTACTCGATACTGGGGAACTACGAGCAGTACTTC. As protein: CASSYSILGNYEQYF. This sequence joins TRBV6-5 and TRBJ2-7; D not resolved. The CDR3 consists of 15 residues. Germline CDR1 MNHEY, CDR2 SVGAGI. V gave up 0 bases and J gave up 3 bases, with 12 bases separating them.

J is TRBJ2-3 and V is TRBV12-3 or TRBV12-4; TRBD2 agrees at 13 bases. The CDR3 loop spans 15 amino acids. Trimming took 5 bases from V and 9 from J; bases not matched to a gene: 8. CDR3 protein: CASSATSGGAWTQYF. As DNA, the CDR3 is TGTGCCAGCAGTGCCACTAGCGGGGGGGCCTGGACGCAGTATTTT.

This clonotype was observed a handful of times. V usage is TRBV4-2 and J usage is TRBJ2-7; D not certain. Germline V gives CDR1 LGHNA, CDR2 YNFKEQ. V was trimmed by 1 base and J by 4 bases, leaving 8 bases between them. There are 13 residues in the CDR3. The CDR3 bases are TGTGCCAGCAGCCAAGTTCCCGGGTACGAGCAGTACTTC. Protein: CASSQVPGYEQYF.

The chain joins TRBV5-1 to TRBJ1-1; D remains unclear. V dropped 0 bases and J dropped 4 bases, with 7 bases sitting between them. The CDR3 runs to 13 residues. From germline, CDR1 is SGHRS and CDR2 YFSETQ. The CDR3 nucleotides read TGCGCCAGCAGCTTGGGCTGGGGCACTGAAGCTTTCTTT. Its translation is CASSLGWGTEAFF.

This clonotype appeared a few times. This chain links TRBV21-1 with TRBJ2-6; TRBD2, the D gene given by the table, was not confirmed from the DNA. TRBV21-1 is a pseudogene locus. The CDR3 loop spans 15 amino acids. The CDR3 sequence is CASSKAGPGANVLTF. In DNA, the CDR3 is TGTGCCAGCAGCAAAGCAGGGCCCGGGGCCAACGTCCTGACTTTC.

The V call is TRBV24-1, the J call TRBJ2-1; D might be TRBD1 (6 bases). Looked up from germline, CDR1 is KGHDR and CDR2 is SFDVKD. Trimming cost V 4 bases and J 12 bases, with 12 bases left between them. The CDR3 is made up of 12 amino acids. This chain's CDR3 is CATSEKRQAQFF. DNA for the CDR3: TGTGCCACCAGTGAGAAAAGACAGGCGCAGTTCTTC.

This clonotype was observed a few times. This chain joins TRBV6-5 and TRBJ1-2; D ambiguous. Per the germline V gene, CDR1 is MNHEY and CDR2 is SVGAGI. Trimming cost V 4 bases and J 0 bases, with 12 bases left between them. This CDR3 is built from 15 residues. CDR3 sequence reads: CASSSPAGPNYGYTF. CDR3 in DNA: TGTGCCAGCAGTTCTCCGGCAGGTCCTAACTATGGCTACACCTTC.

The CDR3 spells CASSLAPAGQFF. The CDR3 bases are TGTGCCAGCAGTTTAGCGCCAGCGGGACAGTTCTTC. The chain recombines TRBV12-3 or TRBV12-4 with TRBJ2-1, with 7 bases lining up with TRBD2. The CDR3 loop spans 12 amino acids. V lost 0 bases and J lost 13; bases outside the gene matches: 3.

This clonotype was observed a handful of times. The rearrangement links TRBV7-9 to TRBJ1-1; 8 bases match TRBD1. Germline-derived CDR1 and CDR2 are SEHNR and FQNEAQ (reference sequence). V lost 7 bases and J lost 0; bases outside the gene matches: 13. CDR3 length: 17 amino acids. CDR3 nucleotides: TGTGCCAGCATCCCGGGACAGGTCAACGGCATGAACACTGAAGCTTTCTTT. Protein: CASIPGQVNGMNTEAFF.

The chain couples TRBV2 to TRBJ2-1; possible D gene TRBD2, 7 bases. This CDR3 spans 19 amino acids. Looked up from germline, CDR1 is SNHLY and CDR2 is FYNNEI. V dropped 1 base and J dropped 0 bases, with 19 bases sitting between them. The CDR3 loop reads CASSEERTLRGGSYNEQFF. The CDR3 region has the DNA TGTGCCAGCAGTGAAGAGCGGACCCTAAGGGGGGGCTCCTACAATGAGCAGTTCTTC.

J is TRBJ2-3 and V is TRBV6-2 or TRBV6-3; 10 nucleotides match TRBD1. The J segment lost 4 bases and the V segment lost 5 bases, leaving 9 bases of the junction unmatched. Germline-derived CDR1 and CDR2 are MNHEY and SVGEGT. This CDR3 region has 16 residues. The CDR3 sequence is CASSRTGTGDADTQYF. Written as DNA, the CDR3 is TGTGCCAGCAGTCGAACCGGGACAGGGGACGCAGATACGCAGTATTTT.

This chain connects TRBV6-6 to TRBJ1-1; D is perhaps TRBD1 (5 bases). The CDR3 has 14 residues. V was shortened by 5 bases and J by 1 base, with 11 bases between the two germline ends. The V gene's germline CDR1 is MNHNY and CDR2 SVGAGI (reference sequence). CDR3 residues: CASSTGGWNTEAFF. The CDR3 coding sequence is TGTGCCAGCAGTACTGGGGGGTGGAACACTGAAGCTTTCTTT.

This clonotype came up a few times. The chain uses TRBV20-1 and TRBJ2-1, with 11 bases identical to TRBD2. Germline V gives CDR1 DFQATT, CDR2 SNEGSKA (reference sequence). V lost 5 bases and J lost 6; bases outside the gene matches: 6. CDR3 length: 14 amino acids. CDR3 sequence (DNA): TGCAGTGCTGTTTCCGGGACTAGCGGCAATGAGCAGTTCTTC. Translating gives CSAVSGTSGNEQFF.

This clonotype was detected a few times. V is TRBV3-1 and J is TRBJ2-1, with 15 bases fitting TRBD2. The length of the CDR3 is 19 residues. V shed 4 bases and J 3 bases; nucleotides not matched to a gene: 10. Germline V gives CDR1 LGHDT, CDR2 YNNKEL (reference sequence). The CDR3 DNA is TGTGCCAGCAGCCCCGAATACTTGGGACTAGCGGGGGGCTACAATGAGCAGTTCTTC. Translation: CASSPEYLGLAGGYNEQFF.

This clonotype came up once. V gene TRBV5-1 combines with J gene TRBJ2-1; 8 bases match TRBD1. Germline V CDR1 and CDR2: SGHRS, YFSETQ. V shed 2 bases and J 0 bases; nucleotides not matched to a gene: 7. The CDR3 consists of 17 residues. In DNA form, the CDR3 reads TGCGCCAGCAGCTTCTCGACAGGGGCTAGCTCCTACAATGAGCAGTTCTTC. It yields the protein CASSFSTGASSYNEQFF.

The chain links TRBV7-3 to TRBJ1-5; D is unclear. CDR1 and CDR2 (germline): SGHTA, FQGTGA. The CDR3 contains 13 residues. V was pared by 5 bases and J by 3 bases, with 8 bases between. In DNA form, the CDR3 reads TGTGCCAGCAGCGACGGAGTCAATCAGCCCCAGCATTTT. Residues: CASSDGVNQPQHF.

This clonotype was seen a handful of times. V gene TRBV4-1 combines with J gene TRBJ2-3; D is ambiguous. Germline lookup yields CDR1 MGHRA and CDR2 YSYEKL. The CDR3 contains 17 residues. Trimming stripped 2 bases from V and 0 bases from J, with 15 bases between. The CDR3 region has the DNA TGCGCCAGCAGCCAACCGATTCTCCCTTCAAGCACAGATACGCAGTATTTT. Protein sequence: CASSQPILPSSTDTQYF.